This T cell receptor (beta chain) stems from a study of radiotherapy plus CTLA-4 blockade in lung cancer. Overall study context: Among enrolled patients, under 20% responded and 30% to 40% achieved disease control.

The study treated chemo-refractory metastatic non-small-cell lung cancer patients with focal radiation plus ipilimumab CTLA-4 blockade. Study outcomes and limitations: Tumor-origin TCR clones grew in blood after radiotherapy plus ipilimumab. Early clone dynamics of blood T cells, plus interferon-beta, reportedly predicted response best.

TCRdb keeps only in-frame clones here, not all; method: immunoSEQ multiplex PCR. Of about 48,000 clones in the sample, 75% to 90% are singletons; the top ten hold less than 20%. A single count supports this clone. Its antigen is currently unknown. The CDR3 sequence is 15 residues long. Trimming cost V 7 bases and J 7 bases; bases outside gene matches: 13. From germline, CDR1 is SNHLY and CDR2 FYNNEI. This receptor was taken from a human donor with non-small cell lung cancer that progressed on radiotherapy plus ipilimumab. Some clones in this sample may be carry-over from other donors' samples. The chain uses TRBV2 and TRBJ1-5, with 7 nucleotides matching TRBD1. Sequenced here: peripheral blood, sampled from a patient treated with radiotherapy plus ipilimumab. The CDR3 here is CASKKTGVQQQPQHF. Here the CDR3 DNA reads TGTGCCAGCAAAAAAACAGGGGTTCAGCAACAGCCCCAGCATTTT. The variable domain in full, completed from reference TRBV2 and TRBJ1-5, reads EPEVTQTPSHQVTQMGQEVILRCVPISNHLYFYWYRQILGQKVEFLVSFYNNEISEKSEIFDDQFSVERPDGSNFTLKIRSTKLEDSAMYFCASKKTGVQQQPQHFGDGTRLSIL.